This is a list of T cell receptor beta chains from one sample in a study of blood T cell repertoires in COVID-19. The table came from immunoSEQ multiplex PCR; TCRdb's copy has only in-frame clones and leaves some out. The table includes more than 350,000 clones, 80% to 90% detected once. The sample consisted of PBMCs or T cells enriched from blood (not recorded which). These receptors all stem from a man between 18 and 35 years old who had recovered from COVID-19. The CDR3 runs from the conserved cysteine through the conserved F or W. Each record gives: clone size, V gene, J gene, D gene, CDR3 protein, CDR3 DNA. D genes are given only for firm matches. Rows give clone size only sometimes, using once, few, many, or a class for an expanded clone.

abundance: once
v_gene: TRBV3-1/TRBV3-2
j_gene: TRBJ1-2
d_gene: TRBD1
CDR3aa: CASSQDMRTGLFYGYTF
CDR3nt: TGTGCCAGCAGCCAAGATATGCGGACAGGGCTTTTCTATGGCTACACCTTC

abundance: few
v_gene: TRBV5-8
j_gene: TRBJ2-4
d_gene: .
CDR3aa: CASSPDSGGKNIQYF
CDR3nt: TGTGCCAGCAGCCCGGACTCCGGGGGCAAAAACATTCAGTACTTC

abundance: .
v_gene: TRBV12-3/TRBV12-4
j_gene: TRBJ2-7
d_gene: .
CDR3aa: CASSPGTPYEQYF
CDR3nt: TGTGCCAGCAGCCCTGGGACTCCCTACGAGCAGTACTTC

abundance: .
v_gene: TRBV5-1
j_gene: TRBJ2-1
d_gene: TRBD1
CDR3aa: CASSPWDRSYNEQFF
CDR3nt: TGCGCCAGCAGCCCGTGGGACAGGAGTTACAATGAGCAGTTCTTC

abundance: .
v_gene: TRBV7-9
j_gene: TRBJ2-1
d_gene: TRBD2
CDR3aa: CASSLESGRAYNEQFF
CDR3nt: TGTGCCAGCAGCTTGGAAAGCGGGAGGGCCTACAATGAGCAGTTCTTC

abundance: .
v_gene: TRBV3-1/TRBV3-2
j_gene: TRBJ2-1
d_gene: TRBD2
CDR3aa: CASNLAGGGNEQFF
CDR3nt: TGTGCCAGCAACCTAGCGGGAGGAGGCAATGAGCAGTTCTTC

abundance: .
v_gene: TRBV5-8
j_gene: TRBJ2-7
d_gene: TRBD1
CDR3aa: CASSFSWDRKSYEQYF
CDR3nt: TGTGCCAGCAGCTTTTCTTGGGACAGAAAATCCTACGAGCAGTACTTC

abundance: .
v_gene: TRBV6-5
j_gene: TRBJ2-7
d_gene: TRBD2
CDR3aa: CASSYLDPGGYEQYF
CDR3nt: TGTGCCAGCAGTTACCTAGACCCGGGAGGCTACGAGCAGTACTTC

abundance: few
v_gene: TRBV7-2
j_gene: TRBJ2-1
d_gene: .
CDR3aa: CASSLVGGTSYNEQFF
CDR3nt: TGTGCCAGCAGCTTAGTGGGGGGAACTTCCTACAATGAGCAGTTCTTC

abundance: .
v_gene: TRBV4-1
j_gene: TRBJ2-3
d_gene: .
CDR3aa: CASSQVAVSTDTQYF
CDR3nt: TGCGCCAGCAGCCAAGTGGCTGTGTCCACAGATACGCAGTATTTT

abundance: once
v_gene: TRBV28
j_gene: TRBJ2-4
d_gene: .
CDR3aa: CASSLQENAALLAKNIQYF
CDR3nt: TGTGCCAGCAGCCTACAGGAAAATGCGGCCTTACTAGCCAAAAACATTCAGTACTTC

abundance: .
v_gene: TRBV10-3
j_gene: TRBJ2-4
d_gene: .
CDR3aa: CAISPGLAKNIQYF
CDR3nt: TGTGCCATCAGCCCGGGACTAGCCAAAAACATTCAGTACTTC

abundance: .
v_gene: TRBV27
j_gene: TRBJ1-6
d_gene: TRBD1
CDR3aa: CASSTGDSPLHF
CDR3nt: TGTGCCAGCAGTACAGGGGATTCACCCCTCCACTTT

abundance: .
v_gene: TRBV7-2
j_gene: TRBJ1-4
d_gene: .
CDR3aa: CASSSRQANEKLFF
CDR3nt: TGTGCCAGCAGCTCCCGACAGGCTAATGAAAAACTGTTTTTT

abundance: .
v_gene: TRBV19
j_gene: TRBJ1-1
d_gene: .
CDR3aa: CASSMVGNTEAFF
CDR3nt: TGTGCCAGTAGTATGGTCGGGAACACTGAAGCTTTCTTT

abundance: .
v_gene: TRBV19
j_gene: TRBJ1-5
d_gene: TRBD1
CDR3aa: CASSINRGDQPQHF
CDR3nt: TGTGCCAGTAGTATAAACAGGGGTGATCAGCCCCAGCATTTT

abundance: .
v_gene: TRBV9
j_gene: TRBJ1-2
d_gene: .
CDR3aa: CASSLTDKFNPYGYTF
CDR3nt: TGTGCCAGCAGCCTAACGGACAAATTCAACCCCTATGGCTACACCTTC

abundance: once
v_gene: TRBV3-1/TRBV3-2
j_gene: TRBJ2-7
d_gene: TRBD2
CDR3aa: CASSVSGEGREQYF
CDR3nt: TGTGCCAGCAGTGTTAGCGGGGAAGGGAGAGAGCAGTACTTC

abundance: few
v_gene: TRBV20-1
j_gene: TRBJ1-2
d_gene: .
CDR3aa: CSAIEAYYGYTF
CDR3nt: TGCAGTGCTATTGAAGCTTACTATGGCTACACCTTC

abundance: .
v_gene: TRBV19
j_gene: TRBJ1-1
d_gene: .
CDR3aa: CASAGRDGRAEAFF
CDR3nt: TGTGCCAGCGCCGGCAGGGATGGAAGGGCTGAAGCTTTCTTT

abundance: .
v_gene: TRBV6-6
j_gene: TRBJ1-2
d_gene: .
CDR3aa: CASSRTGTSTNYGYTF
CDR3nt: TGTGCCAGCAGTCGAACAGGGACCTCTACTAACTATGGCTACACCTTC

abundance: once
v_gene: TRBV30
j_gene: TRBJ1-5
d_gene: .
CDR3aa: CAWGSRVSPVQPQHF
CDR3nt: TGTGCCTGGGGGAGTCGGGTCTCTCCGGTTCAGCCCCAGCATTTT

abundance: .
v_gene: TRBV10-3
j_gene: TRBJ2-5
d_gene: .
CDR3aa: CAISEEQGGETQYF
CDR3nt: TGTGCCATCAGTGAAGAACAGGGCGGGGAGACCCAGTACTTC

abundance: .
v_gene: TRBV5-1
j_gene: TRBJ2-3
d_gene: TRBD2
CDR3aa: CASSQTSGGTDTQYF
CDR3nt: TGCGCCAGCAGTCAGACTAGCGGCGGCACAGATACGCAGTATTTT

abundance: .
v_gene: TRBV7-9
j_gene: TRBJ2-3
d_gene: .
CDR3aa: CASSPTPATQYF
CDR3nt: TGTGCCAGCAGCCCCACACCCGCTACGCAGTATTTT

abundance: .
v_gene: TRBV4-1
j_gene: TRBJ1-4
d_gene: .
CDR3aa: CASSQEGGPHEKLFF
CDR3nt: TGCGCCAGCAGCCAAGAGGGAGGGCCCCATGAAAAACTGTTTTTT

abundance: .
v_gene: TRBV30
j_gene: TRBJ1-5
d_gene: .
CDR3aa: CAWRGQGNQPQHF
CDR3nt: TGTGCCTGGAGGGGTCAGGGCAATCAGCCCCAGCATTTT

abundance: .
v_gene: TRBV28
j_gene: TRBJ1-1
d_gene: .
CDR3aa: CASSSGGGATEAFF
CDR3nt: TGTGCCAGCAGTTCCGGAGGGGGGGCCACTGAAGCTTTCTTT

abundance: .
v_gene: TRBV4-2
j_gene: TRBJ1-1
d_gene: .
CDR3aa: CASSQEGTLNTEAFF
CDR3nt: TGTGCCAGCAGCCAAGAGGGGACATTGAACACTGAAGCTTTCTTT

abundance: once
v_gene: TRBV7-9
j_gene: TRBJ1-6
d_gene: TRBD1
CDR3aa: CASSLGQGATVSPLHF
CDR3nt: TGTGCCAGCAGCCTCGGACAGGGGGCTACAGTTTCACCCCTCCACTTT

abundance: .
v_gene: TRBV5-1
j_gene: TRBJ1-1
d_gene: TRBD1
CDR3aa: CASSLPVRDRDMNTEAFF
CDR3nt: TGCGCCAGCAGCTTACCCGTTCGGGACAGAGATATGAACACTGAAGCTTTCTTT

abundance: .
v_gene: TRBV6-5
j_gene: TRBJ2-1
d_gene: .
CDR3aa: CASSYPGGEQFF
CDR3nt: TGTGCCAGCAGTTACCCCGGGGGTGAGCAGTTCTTC

abundance: .
v_gene: TRBV27
j_gene: TRBJ2-7
d_gene: TRBD1
CDR3aa: CASSFLTGGGKLGEQYF
CDR3nt: TGTGCCAGCAGTTTTCTAACAGGGGGTGGAAAGTTAGGCGAGCAGTACTTC

abundance: .
v_gene: TRBV2
j_gene: TRBJ2-1
d_gene: TRBD1
CDR3aa: CASRDRGPLYNEQFF
CDR3nt: TGTGCCAGCAGAGACAGGGGTCCCCTATACAATGAGCAGTTCTTC

abundance: .
v_gene: TRBV19
j_gene: TRBJ2-1
d_gene: TRBD1
CDR3aa: CASSRGAHRDRGRNEQFF
CDR3nt: TGTGCCAGTAGTAGGGGGGCCCACCGGGACAGGGGAAGGAATGAGCAGTTCTTC

abundance: .
v_gene: TRBV4-1
j_gene: TRBJ2-3
d_gene: .
CDR3aa: CASSLRQAGSSTDTQYF
CDR3nt: TGCGCCAGCAGCCTCAGGCAGGCGGGGTCTAGCACAGATACGCAGTATTTT

abundance: .
v_gene: TRBV5-1
j_gene: TRBJ2-2
d_gene: .
CDR3aa: CASSDPGIWELFF
CDR3nt: TGCGCCAGCAGCGACCCAGGGATCTGGGAGCTGTTTTTT

abundance: .
v_gene: TRBV14
j_gene: TRBJ2-7
d_gene: .
CDR3aa: CASSPLSGSTQYEQYF
CDR3nt: TGTGCCAGCAGCCCTCTGAGCGGGTCCACCCAGTACGAGCAGTACTTC

abundance: .
v_gene: TRBV28
j_gene: TRBJ2-7
d_gene: TRBD2
CDR3aa: CASSSPGLESFYEQYF
CDR3nt: TGTGCCAGCAGTTCACCTGGACTAGAAAGTTTCTACGAGCAGTACTTC

abundance: .
v_gene: TRBV7-9
j_gene: TRBJ1-4
d_gene: .
CDR3aa: CASSKSGFHEKLFF
CDR3nt: TGTGCCAGCAGCAAATCAGGGTTTCATGAAAAACTGTTTTTT

abundance: .
v_gene: TRBV18
j_gene: TRBJ2-2
d_gene: .
CDR3aa: CASSPRGTGTGELFF
CDR3nt: TGTGCCAGCTCACCACGGGGCACGGGCACCGGGGAGCTGTTTTTT

abundance: .
v_gene: TRBV11-3
j_gene: TRBJ2-1
d_gene: TRBD2
CDR3aa: CASSLGERDHNEQFF
CDR3nt: TGTGCCAGCAGCTTAGGGGAGCGGGACCACAATGAGCAGTTCTTC

abundance: .
v_gene: TRBV7-7
j_gene: TRBJ2-2
d_gene: TRBD2
CDR3aa: CASRLTSGYTGELFF
CDR3nt: TGTGCCAGCAGGTTAACTAGCGGATACACCGGGGAGCTGTTTTTT

abundance: .
v_gene: TRBV7-3
j_gene: TRBJ2-6
d_gene: TRBD2
CDR3aa: CASSPRGGSGANVLTF
CDR3nt: TGTGCCAGCAGCCCAAGGGGAGGGTCCGGGGCCAACGTCCTGACTTTC

abundance: .
v_gene: TRBV6-2/TRBV6-3
j_gene: TRBJ2-1
d_gene: TRBD2
CDR3aa: CASSSRGGQSTLSGEQFF
CDR3nt: TGTGCCAGCAGCAGCCGGGGGGGACAATCTACACTTAGCGGTGAGCAGTTCTTC

abundance: .
v_gene: TRBV10-3
j_gene: TRBJ1-2
d_gene: TRBD1
CDR3aa: CAISPGQGVKGYTF
CDR3nt: TGTGCCATCAGCCCGGGACAGGGGGTTAAGGGCTACACCTTC

abundance: once
v_gene: TRBV7-9
j_gene: TRBJ1-2
d_gene: TRBD1
CDR3aa: CASSPGTGGFYGYTF
CDR3nt: TGTGCCAGCAGCCCCGGGACAGGTGGTTTCTATGGCTACACCTTC

abundance: .
v_gene: TRBV15
j_gene: TRBJ1-1
d_gene: .
CDR3aa: CATSRDILNTEAFF
CDR3nt: TGTGCCACCAGCAGAGATATTCTGAACACTGAAGCTTTCTTT

abundance: .
v_gene: TRBV2
j_gene: TRBJ1-2
d_gene: TRBD1
CDR3aa: CASNADREAGSGYGYTF
CDR3nt: TGTGCCAGCAATGCCGACAGGGAGGCGGGGAGTGGCTATGGCTACACCTTC

abundance: .
v_gene: TRBV6-5
j_gene: TRBJ2-7
d_gene: TRBD1
CDR3aa: CASSTGTAYEQYF
CDR3nt: TGTGCCAGCAGTACCGGGACAGCTTACGAGCAGTACTTC

abundance: .
v_gene: TRBV5-4
j_gene: TRBJ1-6
d_gene: .
CDR3aa: CASSLAGQGGSPLHF
CDR3nt: TGTGCCAGCAGCTTGGCCGGGCAGGGAGGATCACCCCTCCACTTT

abundance: .
v_gene: TRBV5-1
j_gene: TRBJ2-3
d_gene: .
CDR3aa: CASRFGPPDTDTQYF
CDR3nt: TGCGCCAGCAGATTTGGGCCCCCGGACACAGATACGCAGTATTTT

abundance: .
v_gene: TRBV7-2
j_gene: TRBJ2-7
d_gene: TRBD2
CDR3aa: CASSSRTSGGTVSYEQYF
CDR3nt: TGTGCCAGCAGCTCCCGGACTAGCGGGGGGACCGTGTCCTACGAGCAGTACTTC

abundance: .
v_gene: TRBV28
j_gene: TRBJ2-7
d_gene: TRBD1
CDR3aa: CASSFSSTGTAEQYF
CDR3nt: TGTGCCAGCAGTTTTTCCTCCACAGGGACAGCTGAGCAGTACTTC

abundance: .
v_gene: TRBV18
j_gene: TRBJ1-5
d_gene: TRBD1
CDR3aa: CASSPLGTGDQPQHF
CDR3nt: TGTGCCAGCTCACCTTTAGGGACAGGCGATCAGCCCCAGCATTTT

abundance: .
v_gene: TRBV7-9
j_gene: TRBJ1-2
d_gene: .
CDR3aa: CASSLLSGARYGYTF
CDR3nt: TGTGCCAGCAGCTTACTCTCAGGGGCCAGGTATGGCTACACCTTC

abundance: .
v_gene: TRBV12-3/TRBV12-4
j_gene: TRBJ1-6
d_gene: .
CDR3aa: CASSFREGSPLHF
CDR3nt: TGTGCCAGCAGTTTCAGGGAGGGGTCACCCCTCCACTTT

abundance: .
v_gene: TRBV7-3
j_gene: TRBJ2-3
d_gene: TRBD2
CDR3aa: CASSLKDGGGADTQYF
CDR3nt: TGTGCCAGCAGCTTAAAGGATGGCGGGGGGGCAGATACGCAGTATTTT